The 24 T cell receptor beta chains in this list originate from one sample, sequenced in a study of blood T cells in healthy people across ages. The use of a sample-barcoded 5' primer and a J-beta primer mix characterized a second PCR of roughly 7 to 12 cycles. TCRdb re-called the 5' RACE reads through MiXCR, storing one row per CDR3 protein. The sample yields roughly 900,000 distinct CDR3 sequences, about 30% seen once. Sequenced material: blood. The receptors stem from a woman older than 75 in good health.

The table lists this clonotype with a count of one. The genes are TRBV4-1 and TRBJ2-7; D may be TRBD1 (5 bases). The germline gives CDR1 MGHRA, CDR2 YSYEKL. Trimming shortened V by 0 bases and J by 3 bases, and 12 bases separated the two germline ends. The CDR3 is 15 amino acids. The DNA for the CDR3 is TGCGCCAGCAGCCAAGATTTGGGGCGCTTCTACGAGCAGTACTTC. Amino acids: CASSQDLGRFYEQYF.

This clonotype was counted only a few times. A single base separates this from a much larger clone, so it may be a read error. The chain joins TRBV20-1 to TRBJ2-1; possibly TRBD2 for D (5 bases). This CDR3 is 12 amino acids long. Per germline, CDR1 DFQATT and CDR2 SNEGSKA (reference sequence). The CDR3 region has the DNA TGCAGCCCAGCGGAGCTTTACAATGAGCAGTTCTTC. It translates to CSPAELYNEQFF.

Of note for this clonotype: Relative to the germline gene, one junction end is altered; a read error may explain this. The genes are TRBV6-1 and TRBJ2-7; 8 bases line up with TRBD1. The CDR3 extends over 14 amino acids. From germline, CDR1 is MNHNS and CDR2 SASEGT. This chain's CDR3 is CASREGDRSYEQYF. Here the CDR3 DNA reads TGTGCCAGCAGGGAAGGGGACAGGTCCTACGAGCAGTACTTC.

Many counts were recorded for this clonotype. V is TRBV7-2 and J is TRBJ2-5; TRBD2 agrees at 11 bases. Looked up from germline, CDR1 is SGHTA and CDR2 is FQGNSA. This CDR3 contains 13 residues. The J segment lost 4 bases and the V segment lost 9 bases, leaving 4 bases of the junction unmatched. CDR3 sequence: CASRLAGGETQYF. The CDR3 bases are TGTGCCAGTCGCCTAGCGGGGGGAGAGACCCAGTACTTC.

A few counts support this clonotype. This chain uses TRBV12-3 or TRBV12-4 with TRBJ1-5; possibly TRBD1 for D (5 bases). Deletions cut 2 bases from V and 7 bases from J, with 12 bases between. CDR3 length: 14 residues. The CDR3 DNA reads TGTGCCAGCAGTTTAAGGCGGGGGACCCAGCCCCAGCATTTT. Protein: CASSLRRGTQPQHF.

This chain connects TRBV5-1 to TRBJ2-6; D gene uncertain. Trimming pared 2 bases from V and 0 bases from J, leaving 12 bases between. The CDR3 is made up of 17 amino acids. Germline CDR1 and CDR2: SGHRS and YFSETQ. CDR3 loop: CASSLRPESSGANVLTF. In nucleotides, the CDR3 is TGCGCCAGCAGCTTAAGACCCGAGAGCTCTGGGGCCAACGTCCTGACTTTC.

This clonotype was seen ten or more times. V and J are TRBV5-1 and TRBJ2-1; 8 nucleotides align to TRBD2. This CDR3 comprises 16 residues. Germline CDR1 and CDR2: SGHRS and YFSETQ. With 3 bases clipped from V and 8 bases from J, the junction kept 13 bases outside the gene matches. CDR3 protein: CASSSQTRGGLDEQFF. DNA of the CDR3: TGCGCCAGCAGCTCCCAGACCCGGGGGGGCCTCGATGAGCAGTTCTTC.

This clonotype was observed at least ten times. The rearrangement links TRBV7-2 to TRBJ1-2; D gene uncertain. Trimming removed 4 bases at V and 8 bases at J, with 17 bases between. The CDR3 consists of 14 residues. The germline V gene has CDR1 SGHTA and CDR2 FQGNSA. CDR3 bases: TGTGCCAGCAGCTCGAGGTACACCACCGGGGGCTACACCTTC. Translation gives CASSSRYTTGGYTF.

This clonotype was seen only a few times. The chain recombines TRBV6-6 with TRBJ1-5, with unresolved D. Germline CDR1 MNHNY, CDR2 SVGAGI (reference sequence). The ends were cut back, 2 bases at V and 7 bases at J, with 15 bases in the middle. The CDR3 length is 15 residues. As DNA, the CDR3 is TGTGCCAGCAGTTACGACGCACCCTACGAGCAGCCCCAGCATTTT. Translation: CASSYDAPYEQPQHF.

V usage is TRBV3-1 and J usage is TRBJ1-2, with a possible D match to TRBD1 (6 bases). Germline V lookup: CDR1 LGHDT, CDR2 YNNKEL (reference sequence). CDR3 length: 16 amino acids. V was pared by 1 base and J by 4 bases, with 16 bases between. The CDR3 nucleotides are TGTGCCAGCAGCCAAGGTCCTCCCGGGGGCGGCTATGGCTACACCTTC. Translating it yields CASSQGPPGGGYGYTF.

As regards this clonotype: This clone may be a read error of a much larger clone one base away. The chain has TRBV7-6 and TRBJ2-5; TRBD1 agrees at 8 bases. CDR1 is SGHVS, CDR2 FNYEAQ, per germline. V dropped 5 bases and J dropped 2; count of bases not matched to a gene: 7. This CDR3 comprises 15 residues. The DNA for the CDR3 is TGTGCCAGCAGCGTCCAGGGGGCCCGGCAAGAGACCCAGTACTTC. Translating gives CASSVQGARQETQYF.

This clonotype was picked up many times. The chain has TRBV6-6 and TRBJ1-2, with 10 positions matching TRBD1. The CDR3 extends over 16 amino acids. Germline assignment: CDR1 MNHNY and CDR2 SVGAGI (reference sequence). J was trimmed by 2 bases and V by 7 bases; bases with no gene match: 10. The CDR3: CASTSRTGGLNYGYTF. The DNA for the CDR3 is TGTGCCAGCACCTCGAGGACAGGGGGTTTAAACTATGGCTACACCTTC.

This clonotype was seen many times. The chain recombines TRBV6-6 with TRBJ2-7, with TRBD2 identical over 8 bases. The CDR3 loop spans 14 amino acids. V gave up 3 bases and J gave up 2 bases; unmatched junction bases: 3. Germline CDR1 reads MNHNY; CDR2 reads SVGAGI (reference sequence). The CDR3 here is CASSYTAGAYEQYF. For the CDR3, the DNA is TGTGCCAGCAGTTATACAGCGGGGGCCTACGAGCAGTACTTC.

As concerns this clonotype: A junction end diverges from the germline sequence, so it may reflect a read error. The CDR3 sequence: CASSLAEAANVRTF. DNA of the CDR3: TGCGCCAGCAGCTTGGCTGAGGCGGCCAACGTCCGGACTTTC. This chain connects TRBV5-1 to TRBJ2-6, with no clear D. Germline V lookup: CDR1 SGHRS, CDR2 YFSETQ. The CDR3 sequence is 14 residues long.

This clonotype has a handful of counts. The gene calls are TRBV9 and TRBJ1-2; 8 bases line up with TRBD1. Germline CDR1 reads SGDLS; CDR2 reads YYNGEE. The CDR3 extends over 15 amino acids. V was pared by 3 bases and J by 0 bases, with 4 bases of the junction left unmatched. The CDR3: CASSARTGTNYGYTF. The CDR3, as DNA: TGTGCCAGCAGCGCGCGGACAGGGACTAACTATGGCTACACCTTC.

This chain joins TRBV3-1 and TRBJ2-3, with 9 bases identical to TRBD2. After removal of 4 bases from V and 2 bases from J, the junction contained 19 bases not matched to a gene. Germline values: CDR1 LGHDT, CDR2 YNNKEL (reference sequence). The CDR3 runs 20 residues. DNA of the CDR3: TGTGCCAGCAGCCCGACGAGGAAAGGGGGCGCTAGCGGGATCACAGATACGCAGTATTTT. This gives the protein CASSPTRKGGASGITDTQYF.

This clonotype has ten or more counts. The chain employs TRBV7-2 and TRBJ2-5; D perhaps matches TRBD2 (6 bases). V lost 1 base to trimming and J lost 5 bases, with 8 bases between them. The length of the CDR3 is 13 residues. The germline V gene encodes CDR1 SGHTA and CDR2 FQGNSA. CDR3 nucleotides: TGTGCCAGCAGCTTAGGGACTACCGAGACCCAGTACTTC. This encodes CASSLGTTETQYF.

This clonotype was detected many times. V is TRBV12-3 or TRBV12-4 and J is TRBJ2-2, with 9 bases identical to TRBD1. The J segment lost 5 bases and the V segment lost 6 bases, leaving 7 bases of the junction unmatched. The CDR3 sequence is 15 residues long. For the CDR3, the DNA is TGTGCCAGCAGCCCTGGACAGGGGAGAACCGGGGAGCTGTTTTTT. It translates to CASSPGQGRTGELFF.

The table lists this clonotype with many counts. The rearrangement joins TRBV20-1 to TRBJ1-2; TRBD1 might be the D (5 bases). CDR3 length: 12 amino acids. V gave up 3 bases and J gave up 4 bases, with 9 bases separating them. CDR1 and CDR2 from the germline V gene are DFQATT and SNEGSKA (reference sequence). The CDR3 is CSASGGTYGYTF. The CDR3 coding sequence is TGCAGTGCTAGTGGAGGGACCTATGGCTACACCTTC.

This clonotype was seen at least ten times. The J gene is TRBJ1-5, the V gene TRBV6-2 or TRBV6-3; TRBD1 matches at 7 bases. The V gene end was trimmed by 5 bases and the J gene end by 2 bases; junction bases not matched to a gene: 9. This CDR3 has 16 amino acids. Per the germline V gene, CDR1 is MNHEY and CDR2 is SVGEGT. The chain's CDR3 is CASSQNDRVGNQPQHF. The CDR3 nucleotides are TGTGCCAGCAGTCAGAACGACAGGGTCGGCAATCAGCCCCAGCATTTT.

The CDR3 sequence is CASSLARVHEQFF. The CDR3 coding sequence is TGTGCCAGCAGTTTAGCTAGAGTCCATGAGCAGTTCTTC. The rearrangement joins TRBV12-3 or TRBV12-4 to TRBJ2-1, with D uncertain. Between the trimmed V and J ends, which lost 0 bases and 8 bases, there was a span of 8 bases. The CDR3 consists of 13 residues.

There are many counts of this clonotype. This chain joins TRBV6-2 or TRBV6-3 and TRBJ2-3; possibly TRBD2 for D (5 bases). The CDR3 sequence is 15 residues long. V was cut by 7 bases and J by 3 bases, with 17 bases left in between. The germline V gene encodes CDR1 MNHEY and CDR2 SVGEGT. The DNA of the CDR3 is TGTGCCAGCAAATGGGGAAGCGGCCCTACAGATACGCAGTATTTT. It encodes CASKWGSGPTDTQYF.

The chain combines TRBV4-1 with TRBJ1-4; 8 bases line up with TRBD1. Unmatched junction bases numbered 10, after V lost 5 bases and J lost 5 bases. This CDR3 region has 16 residues. Germline loops: CDR1 MGHRA, CDR2 YSYEKL. The CDR3 region has the DNA TGCGCCAGCAGCAGATTAACAGGGGGTGAAAATGAAAAACTGTTTTTT. This sequence encodes CASSRLTGGENEKLFF.

This rearrangement joins TRBV7-9 to TRBJ1-1, with D hard to call. The CDR3 is made up of 15 amino acids. The germline V gene encodes CDR1 SEHNR and CDR2 FQNEAQ (reference sequence). The V gene lost 6 bases and the J gene lost 5 bases, with 19 bases spanning the gap. The CDR3 sequence: CASRTLGEGRTEAFF. In nucleotides, the CDR3 is TGTGCCAGCAGAACCCTCGGGGAGGGCCGGACTGAAGCTTTCTTT.